Below are 27 T cell receptor beta chains sequenced from a single sample in a study of T cells in tuberculosis. Only in-frame clones appear in the TCRdb table, and some are missing; sequencing was by immunoSEQ multiplex PCR. Here the sample spans 20,000 to 25,000 clones, around 97% being singletons. Sequencing input: PBMCs. These receptors all come from a donor aged 10-29 years with latent tuberculosis or without tuberculosis infection.

This sequence joins TRBV7-3 and TRBJ1-2; 11 nucleotides match TRBD1. The CDR3 has 14 amino acids. Losses at the gene ends were 5 bases for V and 9 bases for J; bases not matched to a gene: 8. CDR1 and CDR2 (germline): SGHTA, FQGTGA. CDR3 loop: CASSPGTGGERYTF. The CDR3 DNA follows: TGTGCCAGCAGCCCCGGGACAGGGGGAGAACGCTACACCTTC.

The gene calls are TRBV27 and TRBJ1-2, with D uncertain. The V gene's germline CDR1 is MNHEY and CDR2 SMNVEV (reference sequence). With 0 bases removed from V and 0 bases from J, the gap between germline ends came to 11 bases. The CDR3 length is 16 residues. The chain's CDR3 is CASSLSRGVTNYGYTF. The CDR3 DNA reads TGTGCCAGCAGTTTATCGAGAGGAGTCACTAACTATGGCTACACCTTC.

V is TRBV30 and J is TRBJ2-5; D is possibly TRBD1 (5 bases). V gave up 3 bases and J gave up 7 bases, with 12 bases separating them. This CDR3 has 12 amino acids. CDR1 GTSNPN and CDR2 SVGIG come from the germline V gene (reference sequence). This CDR3 reads CAWRQVWGTQYF. The CDR3 DNA is TGTGCCTGGAGACAGGTTTGGGGGACCCAGTACTTC.

The chain couples TRBV30 to TRBJ1-2; TRBD1 is a possible D gene (5 bases). CDR1 GTSNPN and CDR2 SVGIG come from the germline V gene (reference sequence). The CDR3 spans 12 residues. V lost 3 bases to trimming and J lost 8 bases, with 13 bases between them. DNA of the CDR3: TGTGCCTGGAGCCCCTTTAGGGGCGGCTACACCTTC. Protein product: CAWSPFRGGYTF.

The gene calls are TRBV9 and TRBJ1-3; a weak D match, TRBD1 (5 bases). There are 16 residues in the CDR3. Germline V gene lookup returns CDR1 SGDLS and CDR2 YYNGEE. V shed 3 bases and J shed 0 bases, with 13 bases lying between them. The CDR3 here is CASSGFGADSGNTIYF. DNA for the CDR3: TGTGCCAGCAGCGGATTTGGGGCGGACTCTGGAAACACCATATATTTT.

The chain joins TRBV19 to TRBJ1-2; TRBD1 might be the D (6 bases). Germline-derived CDR1 and CDR2 are LNHDA and SQIVND (reference sequence). The CDR3 totals 16 residues. The V end was cut by 3 bases, the J end by 8 bases, with 22 bases between. CDR3 bases: TGTGCCAGTAGTATTGTGGCAGGGGTTGGACGTTGGGGCTACACCTTC. Amino acid sequence: CASSIVAGVGRWGYTF.

V gene TRBV7-6 combines with J gene TRBJ2-5, with a possible D match to TRBD1 (5 bases). V was pared by 1 base and J by 4 bases, with 19 bases between. The CDR3 is 17 residues long. Germline V gives CDR1 SGHVS, CDR2 FNYEAQ. The DNA of the CDR3 is TGTGCCAGCAGCTTAGGCTCCTTGAACTCTGGGGCAGAGACCCAGTACTTC. Translating it yields CASSLGSLNSGAETQYF.

The chain couples TRBV6-5 to TRBJ1-2, with unresolved D. Trimming pared 7 bases from V and 3 bases from J, leaving 12 bases between. This CDR3 region has 13 residues. Germline CDR1 MNHEY, CDR2 SVGAGI. CDR3 protein: CASTAGPDYGYTF. CDR3 sequence (DNA): TGTGCCAGCACCGCGGGTCCTGACTATGGCTACACCTTC.

The CDR3 here is CASSYFTGELFF. In nucleotides, the CDR3 is TGTGCCAGCAGCTACTTCACCGGGGAGCTGTTTTTT. The J gene is TRBJ2-2, the V gene TRBV27; no firm D call. The CDR3 consists of 12 residues. With 6 bases removed from V and 4 bases from J, the gap between germline ends came to 6 bases. CDR1 and CDR2 from the germline V gene are MNHEY and SMNVEV (reference sequence).

This chain joins TRBV10-3 and TRBJ2-7; 9 nucleotides align to TRBD1. Trimming cost V 8 bases and J 4 bases; bases outside gene matches: 0. From germline, CDR1 is ENHRY and CDR2 SYGVKD. This CDR3 region has 11 residues. CDR3 loop: CAIGQGYEQYF. The CDR3 DNA sequence: TGTGCCATCGGACAGGGGTACGAGCAGTACTTC.

The gene calls are TRBV19 and TRBJ1-5; maybe TRBD1 (5 bases). This CDR3 region has 16 residues. Trimming stripped 5 bases from V and 1 base from J, with 15 bases between. From germline, CDR1 is LNHDA and CDR2 SQIVND (reference sequence). CDR3 coding DNA: TGTGCCAGTAGTTCGGGGACGGGAGCAAGCAATCAGCCCCAGCATTTT. It yields the protein CASSSGTGASNQPQHF.

The chain carries TRBV6-6 and TRBJ2-7; D is possibly TRBD2 (7 bases). Trimming stripped 2 bases from V and 6 bases from J, with 14 bases between. Germline CDR1 MNHNY, CDR2 SVGAGI (reference sequence). CDR3 length: 14 residues. The CDR3 DNA is TGTGCCAGCAGTTACCCAGGGGAGGGTCGCGAGCAGTACTTC. It specifies CASSYPGEGREQYF.

V gene TRBV5-6 combines with J gene TRBJ2-7, with D perhaps TRBD2 (5 bases). Trimming left V 5 bases short and J 6 bases short, with 21 bases between. Germline lookup yields CDR1 SGHDT and CDR2 YYEEEE. This CDR3 is built from 15 residues. The CDR3 region has the DNA TGTGCCAGCAGGACGGGAAACTTTTTCTTGGGCGAGCAGTACTTC. Its protein is CASRTGNFFLGEQYF.

The gene calls are TRBV2 and TRBJ2-5; 10 bases are shared with TRBD2. CDR1 is SNHLY, CDR2 FYNNEI, per germline. V was clipped by 0 bases and J by 0 bases; unmatched bases: 16. This CDR3 has 21 amino acids. The CDR3 DNA is TGTGCCAGCAGTGAAGCGCCCCCAATATCCCCCCTAGCGGGGGACCAAGAGACCCAGTACTTC. It codes for CASSEAPPISPLAGDQETQYF.

The CDR3 spells CASSLQGFGEKLFF. DNA for the CDR3: TGCGCCAGCAGCTTACAGGGCTTTGGTGAAAAACTGTTTTTT. This sequence joins TRBV5-1 and TRBJ1-4; tentatively, D is TRBD1 (6 bases). V was cut by 2 bases and J by 7 bases, with 12 bases left in between. Germline values: CDR1 SGHRS, CDR2 YFSETQ. The CDR3 sequence is 14 residues long.

The V call is TRBV27, the J call TRBJ1-3, with 7 nucleotides matching TRBD1. Trimming removed 6 bases from V and 2 bases from J; junction bases left unmatched: 7. CDR3 length: 15 amino acids. Germline lookup yields CDR1 MNHEY and CDR2 SMNVEV (reference sequence). CDR3 bases: TGTGCCAGCAGGCTGAAGGGGGCAACTGGAAACACCATATATTTT. Translating it yields CASRLKGATGNTIYF.

This clone was observed once. V usage is TRBV29-1 and J usage is TRBJ1-1; TRBD1 is a possible D gene (5 bases). The CDR3 runs 14 residues. The germline V gene encodes CDR1 SQVTM and CDR2 ANQGSEA. Trimming cost V 8 bases and J 1 base, with 17 bases left between them. The CDR3 region is CSMWWGSENTEAFF. The CDR3 DNA reads as TGCAGCATGTGGTGGGGCAGCGAGAACACTGAAGCTTTCTTT.

The V gene is TRBV30, the J gene TRBJ1-2, with a weak D call TRBD1 (5 bases). The CDR3 is made up of 11 amino acids. The germline CDR1 and CDR2 sequences are GTSNPN and SVGIG (reference sequence). The V end was cut by 5 bases, the J end by 3 bases, with 7 bases between. Here the CDR3 DNA reads TGTGCCTGGGGCAGGGACTATGGCTACACCTTC. Residues: CAWGRDYGYTF.

V gene TRBV18 combines with J gene TRBJ1-1; perhaps TRBD1 as D (5 bases). Trimming took off 1 base at V and 8 bases at J, with 11 bases between the two ends. The V gene's germline CDR1 is KGHSH and CDR2 LQKENI. This CDR3 is built from 13 residues. Here the CDR3 reads CASSPRPREEAFF. CDR3 bases: TGTGCCAGCTCACCACGACCCAGGGAAGAAGCTTTCTTT.

V is TRBV19 and J is TRBJ1-5; 9 bases agree with TRBD1. Trimming at V came to 8 bases and at J to 2 bases, leaving 16 bases not matched to a gene. CDR3 length: 18 amino acids. Germline V gene lookup returns CDR1 LNHDA and CDR2 SQIVND (reference sequence). The CDR3 here is CASCKPGQGSKGNQPQHF. The CDR3 DNA is TGTGCCAGTTGTAAACCGGGACAGGGATCTAAGGGCAATCAGCCCCAGCATTTT.

In its sample, this clone was seen once. The chain recombines TRBV7-2 with TRBJ1-3, with D possibly being TRBD1 (5 bases). Deletions cut 2 bases from V and 8 bases from J, with 16 bases between. Germline V lookup: CDR1 SGHTA, CDR2 FQGNSA. This CDR3 region has 15 residues. The DNA of the CDR3 is TGTGCCAGCAGCTTACGTGCAGGGTGGTTGGACACCATATATTTT. Its translation: CASSLRAGWLDTIYF.

The rearrangement joins TRBV28 to TRBJ1-5; no clear D. The CDR3 has 15 residues. CDR1 and CDR2 (germline): MDHEN, SYDVKM. V dropped 1 base and J dropped 0 bases, with 7 bases sitting between them. The CDR3 here is CASSLSVDSNQPQHF. CDR3 sequence (DNA): TGTGCCAGCAGTTTATCGGTTGATAGCAATCAGCCCCAGCATTTT.

The V gene is TRBV19, the J gene TRBJ1-4; D is unclear. Deletions cut 6 bases from V and 8 bases from J, with 16 bases between. This CDR3 contains 14 residues. CDR1 is LNHDA, CDR2 SQIVND, per germline (reference sequence). For the CDR3, the DNA is TGTGCCAGTAGCCTACAGTTCAGTCGAGAAAAACTGTTTTTT. As protein: CASSLQFSREKLFF.

The chain combines TRBV27 with TRBJ1-1; TRBD1 might be the D (5 bases). This CDR3 contains 12 residues. The germline V and J ends were trimmed by 5 bases and 5 bases, with 9 bases remaining between them. Germline loops: CDR1 MNHEY, CDR2 SMNVEV (reference sequence). The CDR3 loop is CASSPGGTEAFF. As DNA, the CDR3 is TGTGCCAGCAGTCCCGGGGGGACTGAAGCTTTCTTT.

The chain is built from TRBV19 and TRBJ1-1; 7 bases match TRBD1. Germline V lookup: CDR1 LNHDA, CDR2 SQIVND (reference sequence). V lost 7 bases and J lost 0; bases outside the gene matches: 8. This CDR3 spans 15 amino acids. The CDR3 bases are TGTGCCAGTACGGACAGGCAAACCCTGAACACTGAAGCTTTCTTT. Protein sequence: CASTDRQTLNTEAFF.

The V gene is TRBV6-1, the J gene TRBJ2-3; TRBD2 is a possible D gene (6 bases). Per the germline V gene, CDR1 is MNHNS and CDR2 is SASEGT. Trimming removed 8 bases from V and 4 bases from J, with 16 bases in between. The CDR3 is 14 amino acids. CDR3 DNA: TGTGCCAGCCGAAGCCGGGAGCCCGCAGATACGCAGTATTTT. Its protein is CASRSREPADTQYF.

The V gene is TRBV30, the J gene TRBJ2-1, with 10 bases that match TRBD1. Germline trimming cut 4 bases from V and 6 bases from J; bases unmatched to any gene: 6. Germline CDR1 is GTSNPN and CDR2 is SVGIG (reference sequence). This CDR3 comprises 14 residues. CDR3 coding DNA: TGTGCCTGGACTGGGACAGGGGCTGTCAATGAGCAGTTCTTC. Translation: CAWTGTGAVNEQFF.